The rows below give T cell receptor beta chains drawn from one sample of a study of response to subunit inactivated influenza vaccine. MiXCR, run by TCRdb on the RT-PCR reads, gives a single entry per CDR3 protein. This repertoire shows 500,000 to 600,000 distinct CDR3 sequences, 7.6% found once; its top ten account for roughly 13%. The specimen was PBMCs from blood, collected roughly 24 months after vaccination. The receptors originated from a man in his fifties or sixties who received an inactivated influenza vaccine. The CDR3 runs from the conserved cysteine through the conserved F or W.

V gene	J gene	CDR3 protein
TRBV25-1	TRBJ1-4	CASSEAEGYREKLFF
TRBV6-4	TRBJ2-1	CASSDSGQRDEQFF
TRBV3-1	TRBJ2-7	CASSQDRGIYEQYF
TRBV7-9	TRBJ2-5	CASRRQGFGEETQYF
TRBV6-1	TRBJ2-1	CASTPGLAAYNEQFF
TRBV6-1	TRBJ2-3	CASSLYRLVNTDTQYF
TRBV3-1	TRBJ2-1	CASSSLISGIRYNEQFF
TRBV27	TRBJ2-5	CASSLFRSSQETQYF
TRBV29-1	TRBJ2-2	CSIPRGTGELFF
TRBV12-3/TRBV12-4	TRBJ2-5	CASSASFSGGARETQYF
TRBV12-3/TRBV12-4	TRBJ2-7	CASSSGGSYEQYF
TRBV7-6	TRBJ2-5	CASSLEPAGETQYF
TRBV28	TRBJ2-5	CASSLRDRGETQYF
TRBV9	TRBJ2-7	CASSVRAGSLYEQYF
TRBV7-2	TRBJ2-7	CASSLLGRGGSYEQYF
TRBV20-1	TRBJ2-1	CSANTEGGAYNEQFF
TRBV20-1	TRBJ2-7	CSARGYGTGTEFEQYF
TRBV2	TRBJ2-2	CAMNRGPTGELFF
TRBV5-1	TRBJ2-7	CASSLGWDRGRYEQYF
TRBV6-6	TRBJ2-5	CAVSRGGSETQYF
TRBV4-2	TRBJ2-1	CASSPNKAGLVGNEQFF
TRBV9	TRBJ2-7	CASSVGGGDTYEQYF
TRBV12-3/TRBV12-4	TRBJ2-2	CATWGTGELFF
TRBV6-2/TRBV6-3	TRBJ2-1	CASRTDVAQFF
TRBV7-8	TRBJ1-5	CASSLYLNQPQHF
TRBV27	TRBJ2-7	CASSAGTGYEQYF
TRBV7-2	TRBJ2-3	CASRPQVSSTDTQYF
TRBV3-1	TRBJ1-2	CASSPTASVSYGYTF
TRBV4-2	TRBJ2-7	CASSFSGQGAYEQYF
TRBV20-1	TRBJ1-6	CSAAGGRTHSYNSPLHF
TRBV28	TRBJ1-2	CASSLDTYYGYTF
TRBV6-5	TRBJ2-5	CASSYSGGRFQETQYF
TRBV27	TRBJ2-1	CASRRTSNEQFF
TRBV20-1	TRBJ2-3	CSARERGTDTQYF
TRBV29-1	TRBJ2-3	CSVEVFPGQGKYF
TRBV7-9	TRBJ2-1	CASSSPASGRPNEQFF
TRBV20-1	TRBJ2-3	CSARAGHLDTQYF
TRBV6-5	TRBJ2-1	CASSYSRLAGSPSYNEQFF
TRBV7-2	TRBJ2-5	CASSIGTGGRGKTQYF
TRBV20-1	TRBJ2-3	CSARGGPAVTDTQYF
TRBV12-3/TRBV12-4	TRBJ2-5	CASSDGTGGETQYF
TRBV7-9	TRBJ2-7	CASSPPTSGIVEQYF
TRBV4-2	TRBJ1-1	CASSRPGHLNTEAFF
TRBV20-1	TRBJ2-5	CSARSPAGQETQYF
TRBV3-1	TRBJ2-3	CASRRRGATDTQYF
TRBV5-4	TRBJ2-7	CDPGRTSPFMYEQYF
TRBV30	TRBJ1-5	CAWSGTDSNQPQHF
TRBV12-3/TRBV12-4	TRBJ1-2	CASNTATRTGLGGYTF
TRBV3-1	TRBJ2-7	CASRGQALPYEQYF
TRBV4-3	TRBJ2-3	CASSQEVQGADTQYF